The clone carrying this T cell receptor (beta chain) was counted at least ten times. The data are from a study of T cells in Graves' hyperthyroidism and ophthalmopathy. Patients between 18 and 65 years old had hyperthyroidism, newly diagnosed and lasting under 2 months. The study excluded patients with uncontrolled infection, other autoimmune disease, pregnancy or lactation. RNA transcripts yielded amplified TCR beta CDR3 regions. HTBI primers were employed in a first-round RT-PCR of the TCR CDR3. TCRdb re-called the multiplex PCR reads through MiXCR, storing one row per CDR3 protein. The sample records about 340,000 distinct CDR3 sequences, about 21% being singletons. The V gene lost 8 bases and the J gene lost 0 bases, with 11 bases spanning the gap. The germline V gene has CDR1 LGHDT and CDR2 YNNKEL (reference sequence). The CDR3 runs to 14 residues.

The sequence derives from a woman aged 50 to 65 with Graves' hyperthyroidism. The chain couples TRBV3-1 to TRBJ2-1; D remains ambiguous. The sequencing input was blood. In nucleotides, the CDR3 is TGTGCCAGCGAGCAGAGAAGCTCCTACAATGAGCAGTTCTTC. Translation: CASEQRSSYNEQFF.